This T cell receptor beta chain is drawn from a study of blood T cell repertoires in COVID-19. Adults between roughly 18 and 95 years of age took part from about 24 US areas. Clinical history reported by participants formed the basis on which cohorts were assigned. TCRdb's copy holds only in-frame clones and misses some; the assay was immunoSEQ multiplex PCR. This sample has 200,000 to 250,000 clones; around 88% occur once, and the top ten carry 14% to 15%. The CDR3 runs 15 residues. Per the germline V gene, CDR1 is LGHNA and CDR2 is YNFKEQ. V was shortened by 0 bases and J by 4 bases, with 12 bases between the two germline ends.

V gene TRBV4-2 combines with J gene TRBJ2-5; possibly TRBD2 for D (6 bases). The receptor was derived from a woman in her 50s with acute COVID-19. Sequencing was done on a sample of PBMCs or T cells enriched from blood (not recorded which). CDR3 sequence (DNA): TGTGCCAGCAGCCAAGATCGAGCGGGTGGAGAGACCCAGTACTTC. This codes for CASSQDRAGGETQYF.